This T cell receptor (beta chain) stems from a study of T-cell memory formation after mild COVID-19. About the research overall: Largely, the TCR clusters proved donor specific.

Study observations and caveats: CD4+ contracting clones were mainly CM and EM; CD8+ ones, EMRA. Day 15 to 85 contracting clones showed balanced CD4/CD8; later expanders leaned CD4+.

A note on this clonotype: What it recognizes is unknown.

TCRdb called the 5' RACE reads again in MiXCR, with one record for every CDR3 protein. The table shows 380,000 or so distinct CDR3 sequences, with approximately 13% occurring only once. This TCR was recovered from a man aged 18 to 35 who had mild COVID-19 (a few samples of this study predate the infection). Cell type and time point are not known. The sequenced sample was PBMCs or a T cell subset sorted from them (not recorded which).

CDR3 amino acids: CSVYFGLAATDTQYF. CDR3 nucleotide sequence: TGCAGCGTTTACTTTGGACTAGCGGCTACAGATACGCAGTATTTT. This sequence joins TRBV29-1 and TRBJ2-3; 10 nucleotides agree with TRBD2. The CDR3 is made up of 15 amino acids. Germline CDR1 reads SQVTM; CDR2 reads ANQGSEA. With V trimmed by 5 bases and J by 3 bases, 8 bases remained unmatched.